The entry that follows covers one T cell receptor beta chain sequence. This CDR3 is built from 16 residues. With 2 bases removed from V and 0 bases from J, the gap between germline ends came to 13 bases. Germline V gene data show CDR1 as MNHEY and CDR2 as SVGAGI. This sample stems from a study of shared clonotypes between healthy human individuals. Profiled with immunoSEQ multiplex PCR; TCRdb holds only in-frame clones, not every one. This sample has roughly 1.4 million clones, with 98% found just once. The source material was naive CD4+ T cells sorted from blood. Sample subset: CD45RA+ positively selected. V is TRBV6-5 and J is TRBJ1-1; D not certain. The TCR sequence derives from a man aged 25-45 years in good health. The CDR3 DNA is TGTGCCAGCAGTTACAGTTTAAAATATCTGAACACTGAAGCTTTCTTT. The encoded protein is CASSYSLKYLNTEAFF.